The rows below give T cell receptor beta chains drawn from one sample of a study of beta chain features in type 1 diabetes. TCRdb's copy holds only in-frame clones and misses some; the assay was immunoSEQ multiplex PCR. The repertoire holds under 150,000 clones, 17% seen once, with around 2.7% in the top ten. The sequencing input was central memory CD4+ T cells from blood. Receptors were obtained from a man between 18 and 29 years old with type 1 diabetes. Each CDR3 is given with its conserved first and last residue. Fields, in order: V gene, D gene, clone size, J gene, CDR3 protein, CDR3 DNA. The D gene is left open where the match is weak. Expanded clones are given a class, and other clones once, few, many or no size at all.

v_call: TRBV7-2
d_call: TRBD1
clone_size: many
j_call: TRBJ2-5
cdr3_aa: CASSPQGETQYF
cdr3_nt: TGTGCCAGCAGCCCACAGGGGGAGACCCAGTACTTC

v_call: TRBV5-6
d_call: .
clone_size: few
j_call: TRBJ1-5
cdr3_aa: CASSFFVDSSYSNQPQHF
cdr3_nt: TGTGCCAGCAGCTTCTTCGTGGACTCAAGCTATAGCAATCAGCCCCAGCATTTT

v_call: TRBV9
d_call: .
clone_size: few
j_call: TRBJ1-1
cdr3_aa: CASSVDHRVTEAFF
cdr3_nt: TGTGCCAGCAGCGTAGACCACAGGGTGACTGAAGCTTTCTTT

v_call: TRBV6-6
d_call: TRBD1
clone_size: .
j_call: TRBJ2-7
cdr3_aa: CASSGQALSYEQYF
cdr3_nt: TGTGCCAGCAGTGGACAGGCCCTCTCCTACGAGCAGTACTTC

v_call: TRBV4-2
d_call: TRBD1
clone_size: .
j_call: TRBJ2-7
cdr3_aa: CASSQGNWGQGANEQYF
cdr3_nt: TGTGCCAGCAGCCAAGGAAACTGGGGACAGGGGGCCAACGAGCAGTACTTC

v_call: TRBV30
d_call: .
clone_size: few
j_call: TRBJ1-2
cdr3_aa: CAWSGTGANTF
cdr3_nt: TGTGCCTGGAGTGGGACCGGGGCCAACACCTTC

v_call: TRBV28
d_call: .
clone_size: many
j_call: TRBJ2-3
cdr3_aa: CASSMRGNTQYF
cdr3_nt: TGTGCCAGCAGTATGAGGGGGAATACGCAGTATTTT

v_call: TRBV2
d_call: .
clone_size: few
j_call: TRBJ1-1
cdr3_aa: CASSAQTGAFF
cdr3_nt: TGTGCCAGCAGTGCCCAGACGGGTGCTTTCTTT

v_call: TRBV21-1
d_call: .
clone_size: many
j_call: TRBJ2-3
cdr3_aa: CASSKARGTDTQYF
cdr3_nt: TGTGCCAGCAGCAAAGCTCGAGGGACAGATACGCAGTATTTT

v_call: TRBV7-2
d_call: TRBD2
clone_size: .
j_call: TRBJ2-1
cdr3_aa: CASSPPGLAGNNEQFF
cdr3_nt: TGTGCCAGCAGCCCGCCGGGACTAGCGGGGAACAATGAGCAGTTCTTC

v_call: TRBV28
d_call: TRBD1
clone_size: .
j_call: TRBJ2-1
cdr3_aa: CASSPTGGVAPSYNEQFF
cdr3_nt: TGTGCCAGCAGTCCGACAGGGGGAGTAGCCCCATCCTACAATGAGCAGTTCTTC

v_call: TRBV29-1
d_call: TRBD1
clone_size: .
j_call: TRBJ2-1
cdr3_aa: CSVGTGKRNEQFF
cdr3_nt: TGCAGCGTTGGGACAGGGAAGAGGAATGAGCAGTTCTTC

v_call: TRBV14
d_call: .
clone_size: .
j_call: TRBJ1-6
cdr3_aa: CASSSVQGSLNYNSPLHF
cdr3_nt: TGTGCCAGCAGCTCGGTCCAGGGGAGCTTGAATTATAATTCACCCCTCCACTTT

v_call: TRBV30
d_call: TRBD2
clone_size: few
j_call: TRBJ2-1
cdr3_aa: CAFSGRPSYNEQFF
cdr3_nt: TGTGCCTTCAGCGGGAGGCCTTCCTACAATGAGCAGTTCTTC

v_call: TRBV7-2
d_call: .
clone_size: many
j_call: TRBJ2-7
cdr3_aa: CASSLVGLGPAYEQYF
cdr3_nt: TGTGCCAGCAGCTTAGTGGGTCTAGGTCCCGCCTACGAGCAGTACTTC

v_call: TRBV6-6
d_call: .
clone_size: few
j_call: TRBJ2-3
cdr3_aa: CASSLLDGSTDTQYF
cdr3_nt: TGTGCCAGCAGTTTATTGGACGGCAGCACAGATACGCAGTATTTT

v_call: TRBV30
d_call: .
clone_size: few
j_call: TRBJ2-1
cdr3_aa: CAWRQPGPNPYNEQFF
cdr3_nt: TGTGCCTGGAGACAACCGGGACCTAACCCTTACAATGAGCAGTTCTTC

v_call: TRBV2
d_call: .
clone_size: .
j_call: TRBJ1-4
cdr3_aa: CASSEITNEKLFF
cdr3_nt: TGTGCCAGCAGTGAAATAACTAATGAAAAACTGTTTTTT

v_call: TRBV9
d_call: TRBD1
clone_size: many
j_call: TRBJ2-4
cdr3_aa: CASSGRDRGNIQYF
cdr3_nt: TGTGCCAGCAGCGGCCGGGACAGGGGAAACATTCAGTACTTC

v_call: TRBV7-2
d_call: .
clone_size: many
j_call: TRBJ2-5
cdr3_aa: CASSLVPAGETQYF
cdr3_nt: TGTGCCAGCAGCTTAGTCCCAGCTGGGGAGACCCAGTACTTC

v_call: TRBV5-1
d_call: .
clone_size: .
j_call: TRBJ2-1
cdr3_aa: CASSFRAPETNEQFF
cdr3_nt: TGCGCCAGCAGCTTTAGGGCCCCGGAGACGAATGAGCAGTTCTTC

v_call: TRBV7-2
d_call: .
clone_size: .
j_call: TRBJ1-1
cdr3_aa: CASSSEGTNTEAFF
cdr3_nt: TGTGCCAGCAGCTCCGAGGGGACTAACACTGAAGCTTTCTTT

v_call: TRBV29-1
d_call: .
clone_size: .
j_call: TRBJ2-3
cdr3_aa: CSVEVGATDTQYF
cdr3_nt: TGCAGCGTTGAGGTGGGGGCTACAGATACGCAGTATTTT

v_call: TRBV11-2
d_call: TRBD2
clone_size: few
j_call: TRBJ2-5
cdr3_aa: CASSLVLAGDQETQYF
cdr3_nt: TGTGCCAGCAGCTTAGTCCTAGCGGGGGACCAAGAGACCCAGTACTTC

v_call: TRBV7-3
d_call: TRBD2
clone_size: .
j_call: TRBJ2-3
cdr3_aa: CASSVIGGAADTQYF
cdr3_nt: TGTGCCAGCAGCGTAATCGGGGGGGCCGCAGATACGCAGTATTTT

v_call: TRBV7-9
d_call: .
clone_size: few
j_call: TRBJ1-2
cdr3_aa: CASSLEGFHGYTF
cdr3_nt: TGTGCCAGCAGCTTAGAGGGGTTTCATGGCTACACCTTC

v_call: TRBV10-1
d_call: .
clone_size: many
j_call: TRBJ2-3
cdr3_aa: CASSESGSTDTQYF
cdr3_nt: TGCGCCAGCAGTGAGTCGGGGTCCACAGATACGCAGTATTTT

v_call: TRBV5-6
d_call: .
clone_size: .
j_call: TRBJ2-5
cdr3_aa: CASSPDGRETQYF
cdr3_nt: TGTGCCAGCAGTCCGGACGGTCGAGAGACCCAGTACTTC

v_call: TRBV19
d_call: .
clone_size: .
j_call: TRBJ1-2
cdr3_aa: CASIGTGPRYGYTF
cdr3_nt: TGTGCCAGTATCGGCACAGGGCCTAGATATGGCTACACCTTC

v_call: TRBV2
d_call: .
clone_size: many
j_call: TRBJ2-5
cdr3_aa: CASSEALGLQETQYF
cdr3_nt: TGTGCCAGCAGTGAAGCGCTTGGGTTACAAGAGACCCAGTACTTC

v_call: TRBV28
d_call: TRBD1
clone_size: .
j_call: TRBJ1-4
cdr3_aa: CASSAGTGGEKLFF
cdr3_nt: TGTGCCAGCAGCGCCGGGACAGGGGGTGAAAAACTGTTTTTT

v_call: TRBV30
d_call: .
clone_size: .
j_call: TRBJ2-7
cdr3_aa: CAWCRAGARTYEQYF
cdr3_nt: TGTGCCTGGTGTCGTGCGGGGGCGCGAACCTACGAGCAGTACTTC

v_call: TRBV30
d_call: .
clone_size: few
j_call: TRBJ2-5
cdr3_aa: CAWSVQEVETQYF
cdr3_nt: TGTGCCTGGAGTGTACAGGAGGTAGAGACCCAGTACTTC

v_call: TRBV7-6
d_call: .
clone_size: .
j_call: TRBJ2-5
cdr3_aa: CASSLDGETQYF
cdr3_nt: TGTGCCAGCAGCTTAGACGGGGAGACCCAGTACTTC

v_call: TRBV25-1
d_call: TRBD1
clone_size: .
j_call: TRBJ2-7
cdr3_aa: CASSEPGQGAAEQYF
cdr3_nt: TGTGCCAGCAGTGAACCTGGGCAGGGGGCGGCCGAGCAGTACTTC

v_call: TRBV20-1
d_call: .
clone_size: few
j_call: TRBJ1-1
cdr3_aa: CSAPLSPSAFF
cdr3_nt: TGCAGTGCTCCCCTTTCCCCGTCGGCTTTCTTT

v_call: TRBV10-3
d_call: TRBD2
clone_size: .
j_call: TRBJ2-5
cdr3_aa: CAISGFAGTSGEETQYF
cdr3_nt: TGTGCCATCAGTGGCTTTGCCGGGACTAGCGGGGAAGAGACCCAGTACTTC

v_call: TRBV5-4
d_call: .
clone_size: few
j_call: TRBJ2-7
cdr3_aa: CASSPGGGLGSYEQYF
cdr3_nt: TGTGCCAGCAGCCCGGGTGGGGGTTTGGGCTCCTACGAGCAGTACTTC

v_call: TRBV28
d_call: .
clone_size: few
j_call: TRBJ1-1
cdr3_aa: CASINPGMAMNTEAFF
cdr3_nt: TGTGCCAGCATTAACCCCGGGATGGCCATGAACACTGAAGCTTTCTTT

v_call: TRBV5-1
d_call: .
clone_size: few
j_call: TRBJ2-3
cdr3_aa: CASSSSRETDTQYF
cdr3_nt: TGCGCCAGCAGCTCTTCGAGGGAGACAGATACGCAGTATTTT

v_call: TRBV15
d_call: TRBD2
clone_size: .
j_call: TRBJ2-1
cdr3_aa: CATSRDKASGDEQFF
cdr3_nt: TGTGCCACCAGCAGAGATAAGGCTAGCGGGGATGAGCAGTTCTTC

v_call: TRBV20-1
d_call: .
clone_size: few
j_call: TRBJ2-7
cdr3_aa: CSAYATPLYGF
cdr3_nt: TGCAGTGCTTATGCCACCCCACTCTATGGGTTC

v_call: TRBV6-1
d_call: .
clone_size: few
j_call: TRBJ1-1
cdr3_aa: CASRDPGSNTEAFF
cdr3_nt: TGTGCCAGCAGAGACCCCGGGTCGAACACTGAAGCTTTCTTT

v_call: TRBV7-6
d_call: .
clone_size: once
j_call: TRBJ2-3
cdr3_aa: CASGGALSTDTQYF
cdr3_nt: TGTGCCAGCGGGGGGGCTTTAAGCACAGATACGCAGTATTTT

v_call: TRBV11-2
d_call: .
clone_size: .
j_call: TRBJ2-2
cdr3_aa: CASSLEGELFF
cdr3_nt: TGTGCCAGCAGCTTAGAGGGGGAGCTGTTTTTT

v_call: TRBV18
d_call: .
clone_size: few
j_call: TRBJ2-7
cdr3_aa: CASSPDNSYEQYF
cdr3_nt: TGTGCCAGCTCACCTGACAACTCCTACGAGCAGTACTTC

v_call: TRBV30
d_call: .
clone_size: few
j_call: TRBJ2-7
cdr3_aa: CAWSRIGYEQYF
cdr3_nt: TGTGCCTGGAGTCGTATAGGCTACGAGCAGTACTTC

v_call: TRBV5-4
d_call: TRBD2
clone_size: .
j_call: TRBJ2-3
cdr3_aa: CASSSGLAGSTDTQYF
cdr3_nt: TGTGCCAGCAGCTCTGGACTAGCGGGGAGCACAGATACGCAGTATTTT

v_call: TRBV7-2
d_call: TRBD2
clone_size: .
j_call: TRBJ2-4
cdr3_aa: CASSLRPSGGAGAKNIQYF
cdr3_nt: TGTGCCAGCAGCTTACGGCCTAGCGGGGGGGCCGGAGCCAAAAACATTCAGTACTTC